These 19 T cell receptor beta chains were sequenced from one sample in a study of identical twins. TCRdb used MiXCR to reprocess the 5' RACE reads, holding one entry per CDR3 protein. The sample lists a few hundred thousand distinct CDR3 sequences; approximately 14% were seen once. These data also formed part of another study, on yellow fever vaccine responses in identical twins.

Sequenced material: CD4+ T cells sorted from blood. The receptors were gathered from a woman aged 18-29 years in good health.

This chain uses TRBV5-1 with TRBJ2-1; TRBD1 aligns across 10 bases. The V segment lost 1 base and the J segment 6 bases; nucleotides outside the gene matches: 7. Germline assignment: CDR1 SGHRS and CDR2 YFSETQ. This CDR3 is built from 16 residues. CDR3 region: CASSLTGTGVSNEQFF. In DNA, the CDR3 is TGCGCCAGCAGCTTGACCGGGACAGGGGTTTCCAATGAGCAGTTCTTC.

The chain recombines TRBV5-6 with TRBJ2-2, with 7 positions matching TRBD1. J gave up 4 bases and V 5 bases, and 5 bases lay outside the gene matches. The CDR3 is made up of 14 amino acids. Germline CDR1 is SGHDT and CDR2 is YYEEEE. DNA of the CDR3: TGTGCCAGCAGGCGAGACAGGGCCACCGGGGAGCTGTTTTTT. Protein: CASRRDRATGELFF.

This clonotype has ten or more counts. The chain combines TRBV20-1 with TRBJ2-7; 9 bases match TRBD1. From germline, CDR1 is DFQATT and CDR2 SNEGSKA (reference sequence). V was clipped by 6 bases and J by 10 bases; unmatched bases: 7. CDR3 size: 11 residues. CDR3 nucleotides: TGCAGTGCAGAAACAGGGGGCAATCAGTACTTC. Translated, it gives CSAETGGNQYF.

This clonotype was picked up many times. The rearrangement links TRBV12-3 or TRBV12-4 to TRBJ2-1, with TRBD1 matching 7 bases. The V gene end was trimmed by 3 bases and the J gene end by 1 base; junction bases not matched to a gene: 6. The CDR3 has 16 amino acids. This CDR3 is CASSLGWDRSYNEQFF. The CDR3, as DNA: TGTGCCAGCAGTTTGGGATGGGACAGATCCTACAATGAGCAGTTCTTC.

Only a few counts were recorded for this clonotype. This rearrangement joins TRBV19 to TRBJ2-6, with D unresolved. Germline V gene sequence: CDR1 LNHDA, CDR2 SQIVND (reference sequence). The CDR3 sequence is 14 residues long. Trimming took off 10 bases at V and 0 bases at J, with 10 bases between the two ends. As DNA, the CDR3 is TGTGCCACTCGACCGAACTCTGGGGCCAACGTCCTGACTTTC. Its protein is CATRPNSGANVLTF.

This chain connects TRBV20-1 to TRBJ2-7; D could derive from TRBD1 or TRBD2 (6 bases each). Trimming shortened V by 3 bases and J by 2 bases, and 14 bases separated the two germline ends. Germline CDR1 reads DFQATT; CDR2 reads SNEGSKA (reference sequence). The CDR3 has 14 residues. The CDR3 loop is CSAREGTQAYEQYF. The CDR3 DNA is TGCAGTGCTAGGGAGGGGACACAGGCCTACGAGCAGTACTTC.

This sequence joins TRBV7-8 and TRBJ2-3, with 7 nucleotides matching TRBD1. J gave up 5 bases and V 9 bases, and 11 bases lay outside the gene matches. Looked up from germline, CDR1 is SGHVS and CDR2 is FQNEAQ. CDR3 size: 14 residues. As DNA, the CDR3 is TGTGCCAGTAACCCCGGGACAGCGCAAGATACGCAGTATTTT. Encoded protein: CASNPGTAQDTQYF.

As DNA, the CDR3 is TGTGCCAGCAGCTCCCGGCTTAAAGGACAGTCCTACGAGCAGTACTTC. Protein product: CASSSRLKGQSYEQYF. The V gene is TRBV13, the J gene TRBJ2-7; TRBD1 is a possible D gene (6 bases). Trimming pared 4 bases from V and 1 base from J, leaving 17 bases between. The CDR3 is 16 amino acids. Germline V CDR1 and CDR2: PRHDT, FYEKMQ (reference sequence).

This chain uses TRBV7-2 with TRBJ2-6, with 8 bases lining up with TRBD2. Per germline, CDR1 SGHTA and CDR2 FQGNSA. The ends lost 7 bases at V and 2 bases at J; junction bases unmatched: 4. The CDR3 extends over 15 amino acids. CDR3 region: CASTHSGTGANVLTF. In DNA, the CDR3 is TGTGCCAGCACCCATAGCGGGACTGGGGCCAACGTCCTGACTTTC.

The genes are TRBV3-1 and TRBJ2-1, with TRBD2 matching over 8 bases. Germline loops: CDR1 LGHDT, CDR2 YNNKEL (reference sequence). CDR3 length: 16 amino acids. With V trimmed by 4 bases and J by 1 base, 6 bases remained unmatched. In DNA form, the CDR3 reads TGTGCCAGCAGCCTATTAGCGGGACCTTCCTACAATGAGCAGTTCTTC. Protein: CASSLLAGPSYNEQFF.

The gene calls are TRBV3-1 and TRBJ2-2, with 9 bases matching TRBD2. The trim removed 1 base at V and 5 bases at J, leaving 5 bases unmatched. The CDR3 runs 16 residues. CDR1 is LGHDT and CDR2 is YNNKEL in the germline V gene (reference sequence). Here the CDR3 reads CASSQVPGLATGELFF. CDR3 DNA: TGTGCCAGCAGCCAAGTACCGGGACTAGCAACCGGGGAGCTGTTTTTT.

The chain combines TRBV6-2 or TRBV6-3 with TRBJ2-7; 7 bases are shared with TRBD1. V dropped 6 bases and J dropped 2; count of bases not matched to a gene: 7. The germline CDR1 and CDR2 sequences are MNHEY and SVGEGT. CDR3 length: 14 amino acids. CDR3 nucleotides: TGTGCCAGCAGACCGACAGGGACCACCTACGAGCAGTACTTC. Its translation: CASRPTGTTYEQYF.

This clonotype was detected many times. The rearrangement uses TRBV18 and TRBJ2-7; TRBD1 agrees at 10 bases. Germline CDR1 KGHSH, CDR2 LQKENI. The CDR3 is 16 residues long. V lost 2 bases to trimming and J lost 5 bases; unmatched junction nucleotides: 9. The CDR3: CASSPGLRDRGHEQYF. Here the CDR3 DNA reads TGTGCCAGCTCACCAGGGCTCCGGGACAGGGGCCACGAGCAGTACTTC.

This clonotype was seen ten or more times. This chain links TRBV29-1 with TRBJ2-7; D possibly matches TRBD1 or TRBD2 (5 bases each). V gave up 4 bases and J gave up 7 bases, with 14 bases separating them. There are 12 residues in the CDR3. Germline V gene lookup returns CDR1 SQVTM and CDR2 ANQGSEA. CDR3 sequence: CSVGSGRREQYF. CDR3 nucleotide sequence: TGCAGCGTTGGGTCGGGGCGGAGGGAGCAGTACTTC.

The rearrangement uses TRBV2 and TRBJ1-1, with a tentative D call TRBD1 (5 bases). CDR3 length: 14 amino acids. V lost 9 bases, J lost 1 base, and 15 bases lay in between. Germline-derived CDR1 and CDR2 are SNHLY and FYNNEI. The CDR3 DNA is TGTGCCAGTCTGTGGGGGACGTCGAACACTGAAGCTTTCTTT. Translated: CASLWGTSNTEAFF.

The V gene is TRBV7-2, the J gene TRBJ2-5; TRBD2 matches 9 bases. V lost 0 bases and J lost 0; bases outside the gene matches: 5. The CDR3 spans 17 residues. Germline values: CDR1 SGHTA, CDR2 FQGNSA. This CDR3 reads CASSLADTSGYQETQYF. The CDR3 DNA follows: TGTGCCAGCAGCTTAGCGGATACTAGCGGGTACCAAGAGACCCAGTACTTC.

This clonotype appeared a few times. V and J are TRBV7-2 and TRBJ2-7, with 12 bases aligning to TRBD1. V gave up 4 bases and J gave up 4 bases; unmatched junction bases: 5. From germline, CDR1 is SGHTA and CDR2 FQGNSA. The length of the CDR3 is 15 residues. CDR3: CASSWDRGQGYEQYF. The CDR3 coding sequence is TGTGCCAGCAGCTGGGACAGGGGGCAGGGTTACGAGCAGTACTTC.

Ten or more counts support this clonotype. This chain uses TRBV6-5 with TRBJ1-2; D perhaps matches TRBD1 (5 bases). Trimming took off 5 bases at V and 4 bases at J, with 8 bases between the two ends. This CDR3 has 12 residues. CDR1 is MNHEY, CDR2 SVGAGI, per germline. CDR3 DNA: TGTGCCAGCAGTAGAACAGGCTATGGCTACACCTTC. It encodes CASSRTGYGYTF.

In its sample, this clonotype was seen many times. This chain links TRBV7-9 with TRBJ1-3; no definite D call. V was pared by 1 base and J by 2 bases, with 3 bases between. Germline V gene data show CDR1 as SEHNR and CDR2 as FQNEAQ (reference sequence). The CDR3 totals 13 residues. CDR3 in amino acids: CASSLEPGNTIYF. In DNA, the CDR3 is TGTGCCAGCAGCTTAGAACCTGGAAACACCATATATTTT.